This is a list of T cell receptor beta chains from one sample in a study of blood T cell repertoires in COVID-19. The assay was immunoSEQ multiplex PCR, and TCRdb's table has in-frame clones only and misses some. The sample includes more than 85,000 clones, roughly 85% of them seen just once. Sequenced material: peripheral blood. The receptors were sampled from a man aged 45-60 years with acute or convalescent COVID-19. Each CDR3 is given with its conserved first and last residue. The order of the fields is V gene, CDR3 length, clone size, D gene, J gene, CDR3 DNA, CDR3 protein. A D gene is named only where the DNA matches it firmly. The size field is filled for only some rows; it gives once, few, many or a size class.

V gene: TRBV28
CDR3 length: 14
clone size: few
D gene: TRBD1
J gene: TRBJ2-7
CDR3 DNA: TGTGCCAGCAACACGGACAGGGGTCGGCGCGAGCAGTACTTC
CDR3 protein: CASNTDRGRREQYF

V gene: TRBV12-3/TRBV12-4
CDR3 length: 13
clone size: NA
D gene: TRBD2
J gene: TRBJ2-7
CDR3 DNA: TGTGCCAGCAGTTTGGGACTAGGCTACGAGCAGTACTTC
CDR3 protein: CASSLGLGYEQYF

V gene: TRBV6-5
CDR3 length: 13
clone size: few
D gene: NA
J gene: TRBJ1-1
CDR3 DNA: TGTGCCAGCAGTTATAACACAAACACTGAAGCTTTCTTT
CDR3 protein: CASSYNTNTEAFF

V gene: TRBV7-3
CDR3 length: 13
clone size: NA
D gene: TRBD1
J gene: TRBJ1-2
CDR3 DNA: TGTGCCAGCAGCTCCTACAGGGGAGATGGCTACACCTTC
CDR3 protein: CASSSYRGDGYTF

V gene: TRBV6-5
CDR3 length: 11
clone size: once
D gene: NA
J gene: TRBJ1-1
CDR3 DNA: TGTGCCAGCAAGATCGGGACTGAAGCTTTCTTT
CDR3 protein: CASKIGTEAFF

V gene: TRBV11-3
CDR3 length: 14
clone size: once
D gene: TRBD1
J gene: TRBJ2-7
CDR3 DNA: TGTGCCAGCAGTAAGACAGGGAACCCCTACGAGCAGTACTTC
CDR3 protein: CASSKTGNPYEQYF

V gene: TRBV5-6
CDR3 length: 15
clone size: NA
D gene: TRBD1
J gene: TRBJ2-7
CDR3 DNA: TGTGCCAGCAGCTTGGGGCGACAGGGTTTTTACGAGCAGTACTTC
CDR3 protein: CASSLGRQGFYEQYF

V gene: TRBV11-3
CDR3 length: 15
clone size: NA
D gene: TRBD1
J gene: TRBJ2-3
CDR3 DNA: TGTGCCAGCAGCTTAGGCCAGGGGGCGGGCGATACGCAGTATTTT
CDR3 protein: CASSLGQGAGDTQYF

V gene: TRBV28
CDR3 length: 16
clone size: NA
D gene: TRBD1
J gene: TRBJ1-6
CDR3 DNA: TGTGCCAGCAGTTTCCCAGGGGGCTCCTATAATTCACCCCTCCACTTT
CDR3 protein: CASSFPGGSYNSPLHF

V gene: TRBV12-5
CDR3 length: 20
clone size: few
D gene: NA
J gene: TRBJ2-7
CDR3 DNA: TGTGCTAGTGGTTTGGTACCCACAGTCTCAGTAAGAAGATTCTCCTACGAGCAGTACTTC
CDR3 protein: CASGLVPTVSVRRFSYEQYF

V gene: TRBV6-5
CDR3 length: 16
clone size: NA
D gene: TRBD1
J gene: TRBJ1-6
CDR3 DNA: TGTGCCAGCAGTTACTCGTCCGGGACAGGGGGTTCACCCCTCCACTTT
CDR3 protein: CASSYSSGTGGSPLHF

V gene: TRBV6-5
CDR3 length: 11
clone size: NA
D gene: NA
J gene: TRBJ2-7
CDR3 DNA: TGTGCCAGCCTCCACAGGGACGAGCAGTACTTC
CDR3 protein: CASLHRDEQYF

V gene: TRBV11-2
CDR3 length: 12
clone size: NA
D gene: TRBD2
J gene: TRBJ2-1
CDR3 DNA: TGTGCCAGCAGCCTACGGGGGGGGGAGCAGTTCTTC
CDR3 protein: CASSLRGGEQFF

V gene: TRBV19
CDR3 length: 13
clone size: NA
D gene: TRBD2
J gene: TRBJ2-2
CDR3 DNA: TGTGCCAGTACCTTAGCGGGGGGCCGGGAGCTGTTTTTT
CDR3 protein: CASTLAGGRELFF

V gene: TRBV27
CDR3 length: 17
clone size: NA
D gene: TRBD1
J gene: TRBJ1-4
CDR3 DNA: TGTGCCAGCAGCCCAACCGGACAGGGTCCAACTAATGAAAAACTGTTTTTT
CDR3 protein: CASSPTGQGPTNEKLFF

V gene: TRBV6-5
CDR3 length: 14
clone size: NA
D gene: TRBD1
J gene: TRBJ1-1
CDR3 DNA: TGTGCCAGCAGCTTGGGACAGATGAACACTGAAGCTTTCTTT
CDR3 protein: CASSLGQMNTEAFF

V gene: TRBV19
CDR3 length: 15
clone size: NA
D gene: NA
J gene: TRBJ1-4
CDR3 DNA: TGTGCCAGTAGTATCAGGCGACCAACTAATGAAAAACTGTTTTTT
CDR3 protein: CASSIRRPTNEKLFF

V gene: TRBV30
CDR3 length: 15
clone size: NA
D gene: NA
J gene: TRBJ1-6
CDR3 DNA: TGTGCCTGGAGTGGGGCGAGCTCCTATAATTCACCCCTCCACTTT
CDR3 protein: CAWSGASSYNSPLHF

V gene: TRBV5-4
CDR3 length: 14
clone size: NA
D gene: TRBD1
J gene: TRBJ2-5
CDR3 DNA: TGTGCCAGCAGCTTCGTCCCAGGGGGAGAGACCCAGTACTTC
CDR3 protein: CASSFVPGGETQYF

V gene: TRBV2
CDR3 length: 17
clone size: NA
D gene: TRBD2
J gene: TRBJ2-4
CDR3 DNA: TGTGCCAGCAGTGAGGCTAGCGGGGTCCTATTTAAAAACATTCAGTACTTC
CDR3 protein: CASSEASGVLFKNIQYF

V gene: TRBV18
CDR3 length: 15
clone size: NA
D gene: TRBD1
J gene: TRBJ1-2
CDR3 DNA: TGTGCCAGCTCCCAACTAACCAGGGGGGACTATGGCTACACCTTC
CDR3 protein: CASSQLTRGDYGYTF

V gene: TRBV30
CDR3 length: 15
clone size: NA
D gene: NA
J gene: TRBJ2-4
CDR3 DNA: TGTGCCTGGAGTGCGCTTGGGGGCGCCAAAAACATTCAGTACTTC
CDR3 protein: CAWSALGGAKNIQYF

V gene: TRBV19
CDR3 length: 15
clone size: NA
D gene: NA
J gene: TRBJ1-2
CDR3 DNA: TGTGCCAGTAGTGTTTACAGTCCAGCCCAGTATGGCTACACCTTC
CDR3 protein: CASSVYSPAQYGYTF

V gene: TRBV7-3
CDR3 length: 15
clone size: NA
D gene: TRBD1
J gene: TRBJ2-5
CDR3 DNA: TGTGCCAGCAGCTCGGGCACAGGGGGCGGAGAGACCCAGTACTTC
CDR3 protein: CASSSGTGGGETQYF

V gene: TRBV27
CDR3 length: 16
clone size: NA
D gene: NA
J gene: TRBJ2-2
CDR3 DNA: TGTGCCAGCAGTTTGAGCGAGGTACCTAACACCGGGGAGCTGTTTTTT
CDR3 protein: CASSLSEVPNTGELFF